This T cell receptor (beta chain) was sequenced for a study of PD-1 blockade in classical Hodgkin lymphoma. Study results and limitations: What drove the repertoire differences, possibly disease activity or prior therapy, has not been defined. The study reported lower baseline TCR diversity in newly diagnosed patients than in healthy donors. Nivolumab starters within 1 year of ASCT were excluded.

Repertoires were generated with immunoSEQ multiplex PCR, while TCRdb's copy carries only in-frame clones and drops some. This table holds about 27,000 clones, 88% found once. This clone turned up a few times. Its antigen is not known. Every patient was affected by relapse after autologous stem cell transplantation, while exposure to brentuximab vedotin was not uniform. Isolated CD8+ T cells were derived from thawed PBMCs through magnetic negative selection. The junction had 4 bases not matched to a gene; V was cut back by 3 bases and J by 1 base. Germline CDR1 SGDLS, CDR2 YYNGEE. This CDR3 contains 15 residues.

Specimen: CD8+ T cells from blood, collected at baseline. The chain joins TRBV9 to TRBJ1-1, with TRBD1 matching over 9 bases. The receptor was isolated from a human donor with classical Hodgkin lymphoma. The CDR3: CASSAPGQGNTEAFF. DNA of the CDR3: TGTGCCAGCAGCGCTCCGGGACAGGGGAACACTGAAGCTTTCTTT.